The 2 T cell receptor beta chains below all came from one sample that was sequenced in a study of shared clonotypes between healthy human individuals. Only in-frame clones appear in the TCRdb table, and some are missing; sequencing was by immunoSEQ multiplex PCR. The repertoire holds some 96,000 clones, with roughly 50% as singletons. Sequenced material: PBMCs. The receptors here all came from a woman aged 35 to 49 in good health. Some clones in this sample may be carry-over from other donors' samples.

This chain uses TRBV19 with TRBJ2-1; 7 bases align to TRBD2. V trimming: 3 bases; J trimming: 4 bases; junction bases outside the gene matches: 6. Per the germline V gene, CDR1 is LNHDA and CDR2 is SQIVND (reference sequence). CDR3 length equals 15 residues. This CDR3 is CASSIRDYVYNEQFF. The CDR3 DNA reads as TGTGCCAGTAGTATCCGGGACTACGTTTACAATGAGCAGTTCTTC.

Here the CDR3 DNA reads TGTGCCAGCAGCCTAATGGGTGAAGCTTTCTTT. As protein: CASSLMGEAFF. The chain uses TRBV5-6 and TRBJ1-1; no definite D call. This CDR3 is built from 11 residues. The germline gives CDR1 SGHDT, CDR2 YYEEEE. Trimming removed 4 bases from V and 7 bases from J, with 8 bases in between.